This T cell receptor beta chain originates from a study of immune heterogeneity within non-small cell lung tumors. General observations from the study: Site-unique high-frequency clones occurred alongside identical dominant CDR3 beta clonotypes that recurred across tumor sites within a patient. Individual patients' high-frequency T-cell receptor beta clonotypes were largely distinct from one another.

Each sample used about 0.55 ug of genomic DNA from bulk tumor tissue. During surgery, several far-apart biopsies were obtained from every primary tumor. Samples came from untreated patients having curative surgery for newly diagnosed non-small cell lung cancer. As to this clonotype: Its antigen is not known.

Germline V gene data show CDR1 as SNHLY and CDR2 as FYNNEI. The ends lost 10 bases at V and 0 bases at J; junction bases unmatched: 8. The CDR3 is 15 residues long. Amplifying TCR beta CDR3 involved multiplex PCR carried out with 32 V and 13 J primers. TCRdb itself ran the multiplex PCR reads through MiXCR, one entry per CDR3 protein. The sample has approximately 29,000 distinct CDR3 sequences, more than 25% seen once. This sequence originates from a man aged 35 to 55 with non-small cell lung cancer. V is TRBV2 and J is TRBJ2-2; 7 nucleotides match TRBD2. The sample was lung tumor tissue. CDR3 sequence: CANREDGANTGELFF. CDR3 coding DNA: TGTGCCAACCGGGAGGACGGAGCGAACACCGGGGAGCTGTTTTTT.